The sequence of this TCR beta chain was determined in a study of radiotherapy plus CTLA-4 blockade in lung cancer. Across the study: Under 20% of patients responded objectively, and roughly 30% achieved disease control.

Germline CDR1 SGHRS, CDR2 YFSETQ. V shed 7 bases, J shed 5 bases, and the junction held 11 bases outside the gene matches. CDR3 length equals 15 residues. Assay used: immunoSEQ multiplex PCR; TCRdb lists only in-frame clones, some missing. The profile shows 45,000 to 75,000 clones, 75% to 85% of them singletons. The rearrangement joins TRBV5-1 to TRBJ1-4; TRBD1 aligns across 7 bases. This clonotype was sampled from a human donor with non-small cell lung cancer who had a partial response to radiotherapy plus ipilimumab. The sample in question was peripheral blood, obtained from a patient treated with radiotherapy plus ipilimumab. This chain's CDR3 is CASRTGQGINEKLFF. CDR3 coding DNA: TGCGCCAGCCGGACAGGCCAGGGGATCAATGAAAAACTGTTTTTT. Full variable domain (missing parts from reference TRBV5-1 and TRBJ1-4): KAGVTQTPRYLIKTRGQQVTLSCSPISGHRSVSWYQQTPGQGLQFLFEYFSETQRNKGNFPGRFSGRQFSNSRSEMNVSTLELGDSALYLCASRTGQGINEKLFFGSGTQLSVL.